This T cell receptor beta chain was obtained from a study of spatial heterogeneity in lung cancer (dated by TCRdb to about 2019). In terms of the full investigation: The donors were 65 to 85 patients from the lung TRACERx cohort who had early-stage, untreated non-small cell lung cancer. TCR alpha and beta repertoires were quantitatively compared across multiple tumor regions, matched nontumor lung and blood in non-small cell lung cancer. In the raw uncorrected reads, each unique combination of TCR and UMI appeared more than ten times on average. Both alpha and beta chains were TCR-sequenced in approximately 200 tumor regions, under 80 matched nontumor lung samples and 45 to 60 PBMC samples obtained at surgery. Follow-up PBMC samples were sequenced whenever available, with a median time to follow-up of 2 to 3 years after resection. More beta-chain than alpha-chain transcripts were consistently detected, likely reflecting higher beta-chain transcript abundance. Nonsynonymous mutation counts, determined by whole-exome sequencing of tumor tissue, were related to TCR repertoire features. The research as a whole found: Ubiquitous expanded tumor TCRs showed up in blood more often at tumor resection than at routine follow-up. Only 13 to 15 patients were included in the comparisons of baseline and follow-up blood repertoires. Confirming at a functional level the hypothesis that regional TCRs recognize regional mutations was considered to require additional single-cell paired TCR alpha and beta sequencing.

Comments on this clonotype: This receptor's antigen is unknown. No qualities accompany the bases; no much larger clone lies one base away.

Trimming takes 6 bases from V and 3 bases from J, and the germline ends sit 8 bases apart. Taken from cysteine to phenylalanine, the CDR3 has 12 residues. The entry retains the CDR3 DNA only, 36 bases that are in frame from base 1. From a lookup of the germline V gene, CDR1 and CDR2 are ENHRY and SYGVKD. The protocol used for the library was 5' RACE. Sequencing took place on a NextSeq 500. In the TCR library protocol, a unique molecular identifier was attached to each TCR cDNA molecule so that PCR and sequencing errors could be corrected. In the original analysis: Decombinator tools were used for TCR identification, UMI-based error correction and CDR3 extraction. TCRs above a frequency of 2 per 1,000, corresponding to the top 1% of the tumor frequency distribution, were defined as expanded. Renyi diversity was computed with the R vegan package after each repertoire had been subsampled 100 times to 5,000 TCRs. CDR3 similarity networks were constructed using string-kernel similarity of amino acid triplets, with links drawn between CDR3s whose pairwise similarity was above 0.82. TCRdb trimmed the raw reads at Q25, called clones with MiXCR and kept productive beta chains. CDR3 protein duplicates are merged, each entry listing the most common genes and DNA. The V and J calls, along with clone size, are taken from TCRdb and not from the paper's own processing. This sample comprises roughly 70,000 distinct CDR3 sequences, roughly 8.9% of them detected only once. The ten largest clones add up to roughly 1.8% of the sample.

What this sample's time point label stands for: blood at routine non-recurrence follow-up after resection. Without any cell sorting, TCR sequencing was performed on whole RNA extracted either from tumor and nontumor lung tissue or from cryopreserved PBMC samples. Only patients for whom sufficient RNA was available from at least two tumor regions were selected for TCR sequencing. Recombination linked TRBV10-3 to TRBJ1-1; the D gene is perhaps TRBD1, on 5 matching bases. The TCR was taken from a female donor with early-stage non-small cell lung cancer. Material: PBMCs, obtained at follow-up. At the DNA level, the sequence is TGTGCCATCAGGGGAGGGGACACTGAAGCTTTCTTT. Protein translation: CAIRGGDTEAFF.